Listed below are T cell receptor beta chains from one sample, sequenced in a study of T-cell reconstitution after alpha-beta-depleted transplantation in children. TCRdb analysed the PCR reads with MiXCR anew, one entry per CDR3 protein. The table lists a few hundred thousand distinct CDR3 sequences, around 25% of them singletons. The sequences come from PBMCs, mostly from graft donor cells, collected 180 days after TCRalphabeta/CD19-depleted stem cell transplant. The origin of the receptors is a male patient younger than 18 who had a stem cell transplant for acute lymphoblastic leukemia, so the T cells may come from the graft donor. Both conserved end residues are trimmed from each CDR3. Each record gives: V gene, D gene, clone size, J gene, CDR3 protein. A D gene is named only where the DNA matches it firmly. Rows may omit the clone size; those that give it use once, few, many or a size class.

TRBV5-1	TRBD2	.	TRBJ2-1	ASSHTSGGRYNEQF
TRBV3-1	.	.	TRBJ1-4	ASSHYGNVSEKLF
TRBV5-1	.	.	TRBJ2-7	ASSLGFGLSSYEQY
TRBV5-1	.	.	TRBJ2-4	ASSSGTSLAKNIQY
TRBV7-9	TRBD2	few	TRBJ2-7	ASSPTTSGSHYEQY
TRBV5-1	TRBD1	few	TRBJ1-2	ASSFVDRVGDGYT
TRBV9	.	few	TRBJ1-5	ASSVSGAGQPQH
TRBV20-1	.	.	TRBJ1-4	SARSSGTVIVEKLF
TRBV12-3/TRBV12-4	.	few	TRBJ2-5	ASSPAATGKETQY
TRBV4-1	TRBD2	.	TRBJ2-1	ASSQDPGLAGPNEQF
TRBV12-3/TRBV12-4	.	.	TRBJ1-3	ASSYRGSGNTIY
TRBV5-1	TRBD1	.	TRBJ1-2	ASSPQRDRPVYGYT
TRBV9	.	.	TRBJ2-7	ASSVAEGPPFYEQY
TRBV10-3	TRBD2	.	TRBJ2-7	ANSRLAGPYEQY
TRBV7-3	.	.	TRBJ1-1	ASSLTGGAAEAF
TRBV10-3	.	.	TRBJ2-2	ATTAGQGVGELF
TRBV12-3/TRBV12-4	TRBD1	few	TRBJ1-3	ASSPTIPGQGNTIY
TRBV24-1	.	.	TRBJ2-2	ATSDFNTGELF
TRBV7-8	TRBD2	.	TRBJ2-1	ASSLGAGDPNEQF
TRBV12-3/TRBV12-4	.	.	TRBJ2-7	ASSLSGWGTYEQY
TRBV7-9	TRBD1	once	TRBJ1-3	ASSADRGRGGNTIY
TRBV6-5	TRBD1	few	TRBJ1-2	ASSYSDRVGYGYT
TRBV5-1	TRBD1	few	TRBJ1-1	ASTPGKGASLNTEAF
TRBV9	.	many	TRBJ2-1	ASSVATPGYNEQF
TRBV9	TRBD2	.	TRBJ2-7	ASSAASGSIYEQY
TRBV7-9	TRBD1	few	TRBJ1-2	ASSLAGQGGGYT
TRBV6-1	TRBD1	few	TRBJ2-7	ASTPGGNSYEQY
TRBV5-1	TRBD2	.	TRBJ2-2	ASSFTGLAGTGELF
TRBV12-3/TRBV12-4	.	few	TRBJ2-7	ASSLGPRNYEQY
TRBV15	.	.	TRBJ2-2	ATNLGAGNTGELF
TRBV7-9	.	few	TRBJ2-2	ASSFGRYFTGELF
TRBV6-2/TRBV6-3	.	few	TRBJ2-5	ASSQGGGGWELPVQETQY
TRBV5-5	.	.	TRBJ2-1	ASSSRQLLGNEQF
TRBV12-3/TRBV12-4	TRBD1	.	TRBJ2-1	ASSTGQGYSYNEQF
TRBV7-6	TRBD2	.	TRBJ2-7	ASSLGLGSYEQY
TRBV29-1	.	.	TRBJ2-7	SVEDQARCYEQY
TRBV19	TRBD2	.	TRBJ2-7	ASSRDGRASYEQY
TRBV5-1	.	.	TRBJ2-2	ASSATSRATTGELF
TRBV11-2	.	few	TRBJ2-2	ASSSAVNTGELF
TRBV19	.	few	TRBJ1-5	ASSQGIAPQH